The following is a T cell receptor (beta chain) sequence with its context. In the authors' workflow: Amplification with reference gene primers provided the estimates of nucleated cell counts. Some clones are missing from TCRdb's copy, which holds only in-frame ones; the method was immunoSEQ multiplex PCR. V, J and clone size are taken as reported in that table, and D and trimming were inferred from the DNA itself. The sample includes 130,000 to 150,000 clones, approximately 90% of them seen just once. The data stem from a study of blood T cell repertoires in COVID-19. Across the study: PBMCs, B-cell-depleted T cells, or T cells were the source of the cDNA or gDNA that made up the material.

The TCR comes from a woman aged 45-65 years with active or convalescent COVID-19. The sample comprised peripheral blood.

The CDR3 DNA sequence: TGTGCCAGCAGCAAAGAGGGGGCGATAGGTGGCTACACCTTC. Its protein is CASSKEGAIGGYTF. The V call is TRBV21-1, the J call TRBJ1-2; the table gives TRBD1 as D, unverified against the DNA. TRBV21-1 is tagged as a pseudogene. The CDR3 length is 14 residues.